The 21 T cell receptor beta chains presented below share a single source sample, sequenced in a study of T cell responses to AZD1222 COVID-19 vaccine. Clones were sequenced by immunoSEQ multiplex PCR, and TCRdb holds only the in-frame ones, with some missing. The data show about 100,000 clones, around 90% seen once. Sequences were derived from peripheral blood, sampled on day 0 of AZD1222 vaccination. The receptors here all came from an adult in good health.

This clone was counted between two and nine times. The chain carries TRBV10-3 and TRBJ2-7, with TRBD2 matching over 7 bases. This CDR3 region has 14 residues. Per the germline V gene, CDR1 is ENHRY and CDR2 is SYGVKD. V lost 6 bases and J lost 3; bases outside the gene matches: 8. DNA for the CDR3: TGTGCCATCAGGGACCAGCGGGATGACTACGAGCAGTACTTC. It yields the protein CAIRDQRDDYEQYF.

The chain couples TRBV6-4 to TRBJ1-2, with 8 bases fitting TRBD1. The junction had 10 bases not matched to a gene; V was cut back by 4 bases and J by 6 bases. CDR3 size: 15 residues. Germline loops: CDR1 MRHNA, CDR2 SNTAGT. Here the CDR3 DNA reads TGTGCCAGCAGTGCCCGGACAGGGTCAGTAGATGGCTACACCTTC. This sequence encodes CASSARTGSVDGYTF.

The chain combines TRBV2 with TRBJ2-3; D is ambiguous. The CDR3 is 16 residues long. V gave up 1 base and J gave up 0 bases, with 11 bases separating them. From germline, CDR1 is SNHLY and CDR2 FYNNEI. The CDR3 loop reads CASSEVSLTSTDTQYF. Here the CDR3 DNA reads TGTGCCAGCAGTGAAGTAAGCCTTACTAGCACAGATACGCAGTATTTT. The complete variable domain, with remaining parts taken from reference TRBV2 and TRBJ2-3, reads EPEVTQTPSHQVTQMGQEVILRCVPISNHLYFYWYRQILGQKVEFLVSFYNNEISEKSEIFDDQFSVERPDGSNFTLKIRSTKLEDSAMYFCASSEVSLTSTDTQYFGPGTRLTVL.

CDR3 DNA sequence: TGTGCCATCAGAGGCCTCGGGGGGACAGATACGCAGTATTTT. Translated, it gives CAIRGLGGTDTQYF. The chain carries TRBV10-3 and TRBJ2-3; 7 bases match TRBD2. The trim removed 6 bases at V and 3 bases at J, leaving 6 bases unmatched. The CDR3 covers 14 residues. Germline loops: CDR1 ENHRY, CDR2 SYGVKD.

The rearrangement links TRBV9 to TRBJ2-7; 11 nucleotides line up with TRBD1. Germline V CDR1 and CDR2: SGDLS, YYNGEE. This CDR3 comprises 14 residues. The V and J ends lost 4 bases and 2 bases, in that order; junction bases with no gene match: 2. CDR3 DNA sequence: TGTGCCAGCAGCTCGGGACAGGGGGCCTACGAGCAGTACTTC. Translating gives CASSSGQGAYEQYF.

The genes are TRBV20-1 and TRBJ2-7; no clear D gene. Germline V gives CDR1 DFQATT, CDR2 SNEGSKA (reference sequence). This CDR3 spans 10 amino acids. Deletions cut 0 bases from V and 5 bases from J, with 2 bases between. Here the CDR3 reads CSAREDEQYF. The CDR3 nucleotides are TGCAGTGCTAGAGAGGACGAGCAGTACTTC.

This chain links TRBV30 with TRBJ2-3; D uncertain. This CDR3 has 12 residues. Germline assignment: CDR1 GTSNPN and CDR2 SVGIG (reference sequence). V lost 0 bases and J 6 bases, leaving 7 bases between the germline ends. The CDR3 reads CAWSVSGDTQYF. The CDR3 DNA follows: TGTGCCTGGAGTGTATCGGGTGATACGCAGTATTTT.

The chain recombines TRBV3-1 (or the pseudogene TRBV3-2) with TRBJ2-7; 11 nucleotides align to TRBD2. Trimming at V came to 3 bases and at J to 7 bases, leaving 11 bases not matched to a gene. Looked up from germline, CDR1 is LGHDT and CDR2 is YNNKEL (reference sequence). The CDR3 runs to 16 residues. CDR3 in amino acids: CASSQGVAGGGREQYF. Written as DNA, the CDR3 is TGTGCCAGCAGCCAGGGGGTAGCGGGAGGGGGCCGGGAGCAGTACTTC.

The rearrangement uses TRBV25-1 and TRBJ2-1; TRBD2 agrees at 12 bases. The CDR3 runs to 18 residues. V shed 3 bases and J 7 bases; nucleotides not matched to a gene: 13. The germline CDR1 and CDR2 sequences are MGHDK and SYGVNS. CDR3 bases: TGTGCCAGCAGTGAGGGACTAGCGGGCACTTTACTGGGGAATGAGCAGTTCTTC. Protein sequence: CASSEGLAGTLLGNEQFF.

This chain joins TRBV5-4 and TRBJ2-1, with D perhaps TRBD2 (6 bases). Germline loops: CDR1 SGHNT, CDR2 YYREEE (reference sequence). This CDR3 has 15 residues. V was clipped by 0 bases and J by 2 bases, with 9 bases between them. This CDR3 reads CASSLGRETYNEQFF. The CDR3 DNA is TGTGCCAGCAGCTTGGGACGGGAGACCTACAATGAGCAGTTCTTC. Combining the CDR3 with reference TRBV5-4 and TRBJ2-1 gives the whole variable domain ETGVTQSPTHLIKTRGQQVTLRCSSQSGHNTVSWYQQALGQGPQFIFQYYREEENGRGNFPPRFSGLQFPNYSSELNVNALELDDSALYLCASSLGRETYNEQFFGPGTRLTVL.

This clone was seen more than once but under ten times. This chain connects TRBV6-6 to TRBJ2-7; D remains unclear. V was clipped by 6 bases and J by 3 bases, with 15 bases between them. CDR3 length equals 14 residues. Germline loops: CDR1 MNHNY, CDR2 SVGAGI (reference sequence). The DNA for the CDR3 is TGTGCCAGCAGCCCAGAGAAGATGGACTACGAGCAGTACTTC. Translation: CASSPEKMDYEQYF.

V usage is TRBV4-1 and J usage is TRBJ1-5; maybe TRBD1 (5 bases). In germline, CDR1 is MGHRA, CDR2 YSYEKL. The CDR3 spans 15 residues. Trimming took 0 bases from V and 6 from J, leaving 12 bases between them. The CDR3, as DNA: TGCGCCAGCAGCCAAGATACCGTCCAGGGTCAGCCCCAGCATTTT. Amino acid sequence: CASSQDTVQGQPQHF.

The chain joins TRBV30 to TRBJ2-1, with TRBD2 matching 11 bases. This CDR3 spans 15 amino acids. Germline CDR1 is GTSNPN and CDR2 is SVGIG (reference sequence). The ends lost 0 bases at V and 7 bases at J; junction bases unmatched: 5. The CDR3, as DNA: TGTGCCTGGAGTGTACAGACTAGCGGGGCGAATGAGCAGTTCTTC. Translated: CAWSVQTSGANEQFF.

J is TRBJ2-6 and V is TRBV4-2; the match to TRBD1 covers 9 bases. The CDR3 sequence is 17 residues long. The V and J ends lost 4 bases and 3 bases, in that order; junction bases with no gene match: 7. Germline lookup yields CDR1 LGHNA and CDR2 YNFKEQ. DNA for the CDR3: TGTGCCAGCAGCCCCTTACAGGGGGCGCTTGGGGCCAACGTCCTGACTTTC. This gives the protein CASSPLQGALGANVLTF.

The sample holds a few counts of this clone. This chain uses TRBV5-4 with TRBJ2-5, with TRBD1 matching over 8 bases. Germline loops: CDR1 SGHNT, CDR2 YYREEE (reference sequence). The V and J ends lost 4 bases and 4 bases, in that order; junction bases with no gene match: 9. The CDR3 sequence is 15 residues long. The CDR3 DNA follows: TGTGCCAGCAGCCCCTCCAGGGGGCTGGGAGAGACCCAGTACTTC. It yields the protein CASSPSRGLGETQYF. Combining the CDR3 with reference TRBV5-4 and TRBJ2-5 gives the whole variable domain ETGVTQSPTHLIKTRGQQVTLRCSSQSGHNTVSWYQQALGQGPQFIFQYYREEENGRGNFPPRFSGLQFPNYSSELNVNALELDDSALYLCASSPSRGLGETQYFGPGTRLLVL.

This chain uses TRBV5-1 with TRBJ1-2, with D hard to call. CDR3 length: 13 amino acids. Germline lookup yields CDR1 SGHRS and CDR2 YFSETQ. Trimming removed 5 bases from V and 8 bases from J, with 16 bases in between. CDR3 residues: CASRVDGTTGYTF. DNA for the CDR3: TGCGCCAGCAGAGTCGACGGAACCACGGGCTACACCTTC.

The V call is TRBV5-4, the J call TRBJ1-6; 7 bases map to TRBD1. This CDR3 comprises 16 residues. Germline V CDR1 and CDR2: SGHNT, YYREEE (reference sequence). J was trimmed by 8 bases and V by 4 bases; bases with no gene match: 12. CDR3 protein: CASSEPTGQTYSPLHF. CDR3 in DNA: TGTGCCAGCAGCGAACCTACGGGACAGACTTATTCACCCCTCCACTTT.

This chain connects TRBV5-1 to TRBJ2-2; 12 nucleotides match TRBD2. Unmatched junction bases numbered 4, after V lost 5 bases and J lost 5 bases. The germline CDR1 and CDR2 sequences are SGHRS and YFSETQ. CDR3 length: 15 amino acids. The chain's CDR3 is CASSQGTSGTGELFF. Here the CDR3 DNA reads TGCGCCAGCAGTCAAGGGACTAGCGGGACCGGGGAGCTGTTTTTT.

The chain employs TRBV6-6 and TRBJ2-2; 7 bases line up with TRBD2. Germline V CDR1 and CDR2: MNHNY, SVGAGI (reference sequence). The junction had 3 bases not matched to a gene; V was cut back by 2 bases and J by 3 bases. This CDR3 is 15 amino acids long. Written as DNA, the CDR3 is TGTGCCAGCAGTTACAGCGGGGCTTACACCGGGGAGCTGTTTTTT. This translates into CASSYSGAYTGELFF.

The V gene is TRBV4-1, the J gene TRBJ1-1; tentative D call: TRBD1 (5 bases). Germline V CDR1 and CDR2: MGHRA, YSYEKL. Trimming removed 1 base from V and 3 bases from J, with 12 bases in between. The CDR3 consists of 15 residues. CDR3 sequence reads: CASSQVGGDDTEAFF. For the CDR3, the DNA is TGCGCCAGCAGCCAAGTTGGGGGAGATGACACTGAAGCTTTCTTT.

The chain joins TRBV29-1 to TRBJ1-5, with D perhaps matching TRBD1 (5 bases). This CDR3 comprises 15 residues. From germline, CDR1 is SQVTM and CDR2 ANQGSEA. Trimming removed 5 bases at V and 4 bases at J, with 18 bases between. In DNA, the CDR3 is TGCAGCGTTCTCACAGGATGGGCCCCGAATCAGCCCCAGCATTTT. It encodes CSVLTGWAPNQPQHF.